This TCR beta chain was profiled in a study of OX40 agonist ivuxolimab in advanced cancers. Study details: Each dose-escalation patient presented with hepatocellular carcinoma, melanoma, renal cell or head and neck cancer.

As to this clone: Antigen specificity is unknown.

Study outcomes and limitations: CD8+ T cells averaged more expanded clones than CD4+.

This table comes from immunoSEQ multiplex PCR, and its TCRdb copy is limited to in-frame clones, with some not included. The top ten hold roughly 2.1% of the sample, which has about 74,000 clones, 84% seen once. V lost 6 bases to trimming and J lost 3 bases; unmatched junction nucleotides: 7. The CDR3 spans 16 residues. Per germline, CDR1 MNHEY and CDR2 SMNVEV (reference sequence). The source of this sequence is an adult with an advanced solid tumor such as melanoma, head and neck, liver or kidney cancer. The J gene is TRBJ2-2, the V gene TRBV27; 10 nucleotides match TRBD1. Here the sequenced sample was CD4+ or CD8+ T cells sorted from blood, taken in a trial of the OX40 agonist ivuxolimab. CDR3 amino acids: CASRSPGQGYTGELFF. The CDR3 region has the DNA TGTGCCAGCAGATCCCCGGGACAGGGGTACACCGGGGAGCTGTTTTTT.